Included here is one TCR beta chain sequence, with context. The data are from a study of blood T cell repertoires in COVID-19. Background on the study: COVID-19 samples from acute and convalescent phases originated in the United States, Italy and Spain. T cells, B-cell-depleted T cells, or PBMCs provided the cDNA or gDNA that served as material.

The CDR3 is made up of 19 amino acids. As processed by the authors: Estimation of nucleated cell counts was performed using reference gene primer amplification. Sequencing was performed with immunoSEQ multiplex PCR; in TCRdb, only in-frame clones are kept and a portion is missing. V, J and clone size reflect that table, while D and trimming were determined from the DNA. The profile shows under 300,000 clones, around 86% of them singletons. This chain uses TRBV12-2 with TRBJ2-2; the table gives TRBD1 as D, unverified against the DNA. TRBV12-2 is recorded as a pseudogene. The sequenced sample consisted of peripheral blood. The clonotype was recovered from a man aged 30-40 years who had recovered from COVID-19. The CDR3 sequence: CATVATPPQGQHHTGELFF. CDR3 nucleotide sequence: TGTGCAACAGTCGCCACCCCTCCCCAAGGACAGCACCACACCGGGGAGCTGTTTTTT.